Listed below are T cell receptor beta chains from one sample, sequenced in a study of blood T cell repertoires in COVID-19. TCRdb's table, derived via immunoSEQ multiplex PCR, lists solely in-frame clones and lacks some. The profile shows roughly 35,000 clones, 75% to 90% of them singletons. The sample was peripheral blood. These TCRs come from a man aged 65-85 years with acute or convalescent COVID-19. The CDR3 runs from the conserved cysteine through the conserved F or W.

J gene | V gene | CDR3 protein
TRBJ1-5 | TRBV7-2 | CASSVENRVSNQPQHF
TRBJ2-7 | TRBV9 | CASSGTGLGYEQYF
TRBJ2-1 | TRBV5-1 | CASSPGTSGSYNEQFF
TRBJ2-2 | TRBV15 | CATNRDRVTGELFF
TRBJ2-1 | TRBV4-1 | CASSPLPGLADNEQFF
TRBJ1-1 | TRBV6-2/TRBV6-3 | CASSPLGTDTEAFF
TRBJ1-6 | TRBV9 | CASSVEEKSPLHF
TRBJ2-7 | TRBV6-5 | CASRPGVGLYEQYF
TRBJ2-3 | TRBV18 | CASSPVRTESTDTQYF
TRBJ2-3 | TRBV10-3 | CATYQGRMSTDTQYF
TRBJ2-6 | TRBV19 | CASSGQGAAGANVLTF
TRBJ1-3 | TRBV5-6 | CASSLAIRDRDGNTIYF
TRBJ2-2 | TRBV18 | CASSPMTFGAGELFF
TRBJ1-5 | TRBV6-5 | CASRDREGSNQPQHF
TRBJ2-2 | TRBV11-2 | CASSRFLRNTGELFF
TRBJ2-7 | TRBV25-1 | CASRKTGVYGEQYF
TRBJ1-2 | TRBV5-6 | CASGSTGTTNEGGYTF
TRBJ2-2 | TRBV7-9 | CASSPGLGAANTGELFF
TRBJ1-1 | TRBV7-3 | CASSRQGGTEAFF
TRBJ2-5 | TRBV4-3 | CASSQAGGGETQYF
TRBJ2-5 | TRBV27 | CASWTPGLAGGETQYF
TRBJ1-3 | TRBV18 | CASSPTDSSGNTIYF
TRBJ2-3 | TRBV5-1 | CASYWTSGTTDTQYF
TRBJ2-1 | TRBV28 | CASSWTGGLSPYNEQFF
TRBJ2-1 | TRBV5-1 | CASSLFHHGQGNNEQFF
TRBJ1-2 | TRBV28 | CASRTALLYGYTF
TRBJ1-1 | TRBV3-1/TRBV3-2 | CASSQTGGNTEAFF
TRBJ2-5 | TRBV5-1 | CASSPGGFKETQYF
TRBJ2-1 | TRBV18 | CASSPLGFGAGASPNEQFF
TRBJ2-1 | TRBV28 | CASSQSGDPYNEQFF
TRBJ1-1 | TRBV19 | CASSVKIGGENTEAFF
TRBJ2-5 | TRBV6-5 | CASSRGAGVLETQYF
TRBJ2-7 | TRBV9 | CASSVDPRGSSYEQYF
TRBJ2-5 | TRBV19 | CASRTGGVETQYF
TRBJ2-2 | TRBV6-5 | CASQTGYEAGELFF
TRBJ2-7 | TRBV6-5 | CASRQVPSEQYF
TRBJ2-1 | TRBV19 | CASSTSGTRTNNEQFF
TRBJ1-3 | TRBV3-1/TRBV3-2 | CASSPDRVSGNTIYF
TRBJ1-4 | TRBV13 | CASSQRGNNEKLFF
TRBJ2-3 | TRBV3-1/TRBV3-2 | CASKSQNSDTQYF
TRBJ2-2 | TRBV11-2 | CASRDRQNTGELFF
TRBJ1-2 | TRBV2 | CASRPTGIGYGYTF
TRBJ2-3 | TRBV4-3 | CASSPRAAGGVTDTQYF
TRBJ2-5 | TRBV12-5 | CASGTGGAEETQYF
TRBJ2-2 | TRBV7-3 | CASSPHGEVAGELFF
TRBJ1-6 | TRBV5-4 | CASSSRDRGSPLHF
TRBJ1-4 | TRBV4-2 | CASSQASTGVVEKLFF
TRBJ2-7 | TRBV11-3 | CASSLTAGESYEQYF
TRBJ1-1 | TRBV7-2 | CASSLGRVNTEAFF
TRBJ2-7 | TRBV6-5 | CASSKTRLAAQYF
TRBJ1-2 | TRBV28 | CASSPGQLTGGYTF
TRBJ2-1 | TRBV24-1 | CATSSKGEGLRDEQFF
TRBJ2-7 | TRBV4-1 | CASSPGQGTYEQYF
TRBJ2-1 | TRBV4-1 | CASSPVSGSSYNEQFF